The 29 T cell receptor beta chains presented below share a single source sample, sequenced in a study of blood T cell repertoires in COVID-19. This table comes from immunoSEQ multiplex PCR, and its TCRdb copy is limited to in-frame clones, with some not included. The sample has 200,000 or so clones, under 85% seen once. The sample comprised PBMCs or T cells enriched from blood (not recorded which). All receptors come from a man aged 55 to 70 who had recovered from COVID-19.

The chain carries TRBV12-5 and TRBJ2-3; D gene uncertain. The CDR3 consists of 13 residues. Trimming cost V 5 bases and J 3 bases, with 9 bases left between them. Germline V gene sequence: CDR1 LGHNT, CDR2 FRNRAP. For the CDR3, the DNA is TGTGCTAGTGGTCGCCTCAGGACAGATACGCAGTATTTT. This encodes CASGRLRTDTQYF.

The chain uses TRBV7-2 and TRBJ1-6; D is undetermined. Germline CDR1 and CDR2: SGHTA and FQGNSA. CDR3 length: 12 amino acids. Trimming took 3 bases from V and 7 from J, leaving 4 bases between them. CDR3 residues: CASSLRNSPLHF. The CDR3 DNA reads TGTGCCAGCAGCTTGAGGAATTCACCCCTCCACTTT.

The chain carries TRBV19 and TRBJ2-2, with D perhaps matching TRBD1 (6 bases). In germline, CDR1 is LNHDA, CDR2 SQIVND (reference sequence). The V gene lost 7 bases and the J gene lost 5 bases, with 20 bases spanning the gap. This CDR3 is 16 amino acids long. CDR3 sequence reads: CASNADRPFGTGELFF. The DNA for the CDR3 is TGTGCCAGTAATGCGGACAGACCATTTGGTACCGGGGAGCTGTTTTTT.

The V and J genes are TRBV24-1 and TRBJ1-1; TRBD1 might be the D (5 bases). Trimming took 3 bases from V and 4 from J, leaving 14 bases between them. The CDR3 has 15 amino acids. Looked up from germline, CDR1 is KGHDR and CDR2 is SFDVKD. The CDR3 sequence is CATSDTSGGVTEAFF. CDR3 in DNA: TGTGCCACCAGTGATACCTCGGGGGGGGTCACTGAAGCTTTCTTT.

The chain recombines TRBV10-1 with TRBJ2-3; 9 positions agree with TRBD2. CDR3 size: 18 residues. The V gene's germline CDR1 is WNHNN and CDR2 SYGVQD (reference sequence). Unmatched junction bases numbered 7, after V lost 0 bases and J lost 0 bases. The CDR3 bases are TGCGCCAGCAGTGAGTCAACCTTAGCGGGGGTGAGCACAGATACGCAGTATTTT. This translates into CASSESTLAGVSTDTQYF.

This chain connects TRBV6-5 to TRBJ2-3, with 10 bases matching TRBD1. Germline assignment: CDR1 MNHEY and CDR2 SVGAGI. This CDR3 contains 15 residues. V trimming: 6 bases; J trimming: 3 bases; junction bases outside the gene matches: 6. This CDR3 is CASRDPGQGTDTQYF. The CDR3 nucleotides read TGTGCCAGCAGGGATCCGGGACAGGGGACAGATACGCAGTATTTT.

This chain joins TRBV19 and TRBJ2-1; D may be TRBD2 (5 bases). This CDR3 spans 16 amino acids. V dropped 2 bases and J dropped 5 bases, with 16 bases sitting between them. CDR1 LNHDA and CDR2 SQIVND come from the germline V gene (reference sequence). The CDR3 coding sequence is TGTGCCAGTAGTATACTCTCGGGGTTACGGAACAATGAGCAGTTCTTC. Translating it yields CASSILSGLRNNEQFF.

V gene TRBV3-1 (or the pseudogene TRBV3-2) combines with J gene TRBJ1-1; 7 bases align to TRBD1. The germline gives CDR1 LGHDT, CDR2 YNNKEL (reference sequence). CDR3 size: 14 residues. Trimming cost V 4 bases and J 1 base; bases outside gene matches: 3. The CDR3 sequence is CASSPRDRNTEAFF. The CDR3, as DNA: TGTGCCAGCAGCCCACGGGACAGGAACACTGAAGCTTTCTTT.

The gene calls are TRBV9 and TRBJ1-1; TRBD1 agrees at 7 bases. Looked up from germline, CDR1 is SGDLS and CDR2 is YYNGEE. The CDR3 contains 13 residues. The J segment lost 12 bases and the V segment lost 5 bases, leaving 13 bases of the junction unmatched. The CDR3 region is CASSVQGGEMSFF. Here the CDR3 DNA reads TGTGCCAGCAGTGTTCAGGGGGGTGAAATGTCTTTCTTT.

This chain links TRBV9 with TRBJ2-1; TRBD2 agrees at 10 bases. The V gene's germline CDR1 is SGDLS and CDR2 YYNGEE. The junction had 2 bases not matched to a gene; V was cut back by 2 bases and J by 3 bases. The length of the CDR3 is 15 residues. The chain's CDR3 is CASSVASGGYNEQFF. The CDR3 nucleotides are TGTGCCAGCAGCGTCGCTAGCGGGGGCTACAATGAGCAGTTCTTC.

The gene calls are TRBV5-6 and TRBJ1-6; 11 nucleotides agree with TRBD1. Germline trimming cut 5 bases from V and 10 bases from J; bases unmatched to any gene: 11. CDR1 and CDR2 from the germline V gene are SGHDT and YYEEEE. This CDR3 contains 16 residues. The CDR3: CASRGQGDAAGSPLHF. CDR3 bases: TGTGCCAGCAGGGGACAGGGGGACGCGGCGGGGTCACCCCTCCACTTT.

The CDR3 loop reads CASNPTIRGSPLHF. CDR3 DNA: TGTGCCAGCAACCCGACGATCCGCGGTTCACCCCTCCACTTT. This rearrangement joins TRBV6-2 or TRBV6-3 to TRBJ1-6; D is undetermined. The length of the CDR3 is 14 residues. The germline gives CDR1 MNHEY, CDR2 SVGEGT. V lost 7 bases and J lost 9, with 16 bases in between.

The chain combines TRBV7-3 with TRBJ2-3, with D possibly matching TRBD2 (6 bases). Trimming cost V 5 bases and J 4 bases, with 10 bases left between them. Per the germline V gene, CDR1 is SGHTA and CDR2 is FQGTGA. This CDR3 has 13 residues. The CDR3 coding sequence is TGTGCCAGCAGCCGGGGGAGCCCAGATACGCAGTATTTT. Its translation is CASSRGSPDTQYF.

For the CDR3, the DNA is TGTGCCTGGAGTGTAGACAGGGGGCGGGCAACTAATGAAAAACTGTTTTTT. As protein: CAWSVDRGRATNEKLFF. This chain links TRBV30 with TRBJ1-4, with TRBD1 matching 10 bases. After removal of 0 bases from V and 0 bases from J, the junction contained 4 bases not matched to a gene. CDR1 is GTSNPN and CDR2 is SVGIG in the germline V gene (reference sequence). The CDR3 covers 17 residues.

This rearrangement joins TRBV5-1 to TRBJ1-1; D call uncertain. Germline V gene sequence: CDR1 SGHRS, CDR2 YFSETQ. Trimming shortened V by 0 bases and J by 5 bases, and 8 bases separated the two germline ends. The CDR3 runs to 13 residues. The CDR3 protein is CASSLAGVTEAFF. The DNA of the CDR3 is TGCGCCAGCAGCTTGGCGGGAGTAACTGAAGCTTTCTTT.

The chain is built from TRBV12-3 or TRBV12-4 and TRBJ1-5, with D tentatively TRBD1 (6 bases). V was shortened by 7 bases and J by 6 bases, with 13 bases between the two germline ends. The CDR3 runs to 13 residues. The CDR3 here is CASTINRAQPQHF. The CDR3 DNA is TGTGCCAGCACCATTAACAGGGCTCAGCCCCAGCATTTT.

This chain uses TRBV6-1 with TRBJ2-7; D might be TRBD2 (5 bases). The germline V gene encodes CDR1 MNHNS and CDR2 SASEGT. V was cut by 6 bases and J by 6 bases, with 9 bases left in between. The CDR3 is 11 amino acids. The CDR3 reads CASRGEGEQYF. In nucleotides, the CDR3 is TGTGCCAGCAGGGGTGAGGGCGAGCAGTACTTC.

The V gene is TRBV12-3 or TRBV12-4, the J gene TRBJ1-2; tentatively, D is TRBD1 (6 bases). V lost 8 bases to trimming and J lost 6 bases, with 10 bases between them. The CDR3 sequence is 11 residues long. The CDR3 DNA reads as TGTGCCAGCCGGGGGGGGCATGGCTACACCTTC. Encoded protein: CASRGGHGYTF.

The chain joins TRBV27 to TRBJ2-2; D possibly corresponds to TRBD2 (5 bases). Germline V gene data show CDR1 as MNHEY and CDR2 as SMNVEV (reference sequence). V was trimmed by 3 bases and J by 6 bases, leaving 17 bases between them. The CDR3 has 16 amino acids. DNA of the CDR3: TGTGCCAGCAGTTTCAAAGGCCCCGGGGTCGCCGGGGAGCTGTTTTTT. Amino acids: CASSFKGPGVAGELFF.

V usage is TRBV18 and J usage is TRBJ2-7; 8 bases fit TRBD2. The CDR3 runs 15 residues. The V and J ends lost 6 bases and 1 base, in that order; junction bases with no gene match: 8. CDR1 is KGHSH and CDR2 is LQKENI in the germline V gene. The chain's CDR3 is CASSDPGGVSYEQYF. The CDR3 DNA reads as TGTGCCAGCTCCGATCCGGGAGGGGTTTCCTACGAGCAGTACTTC. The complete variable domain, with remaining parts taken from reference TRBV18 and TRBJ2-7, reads NAGVMQNPRHLVRRRGQEARLRCSPMKGHSHVYWYRQLPEEGLKFMVYLQKENIIDESGMPKERFSAEFPKEGPSILRIQQVVRGDSAAYFCASSDPGGVSYEQYFGPGTRLTVT.

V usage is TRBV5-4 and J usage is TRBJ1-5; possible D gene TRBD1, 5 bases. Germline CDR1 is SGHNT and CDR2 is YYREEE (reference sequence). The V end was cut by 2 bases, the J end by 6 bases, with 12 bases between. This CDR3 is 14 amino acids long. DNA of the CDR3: TGTGCCAGCAGCTTCGGGGGAACCGGTCAGCCCCAGCATTTT. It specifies CASSFGGTGQPQHF.

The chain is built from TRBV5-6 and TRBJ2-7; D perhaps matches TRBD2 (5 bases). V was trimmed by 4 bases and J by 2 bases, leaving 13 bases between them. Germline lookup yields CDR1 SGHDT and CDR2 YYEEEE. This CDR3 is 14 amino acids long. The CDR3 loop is CASSPWTDPYEQYF. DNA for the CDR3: TGTGCCAGCAGCCCCTGGACTGATCCCTACGAGCAGTACTTC. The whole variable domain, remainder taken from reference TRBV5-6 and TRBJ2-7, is DAGVTQSPTHLIKTRGQQVTLRCSPKSGHDTVSWYQQALGQGPQFIFQYYEEEERQRGNFPDRFSGHQFPNYSSELNVNALLLGDSALYLCASSPWTDPYEQYFGPGTRLTVT.

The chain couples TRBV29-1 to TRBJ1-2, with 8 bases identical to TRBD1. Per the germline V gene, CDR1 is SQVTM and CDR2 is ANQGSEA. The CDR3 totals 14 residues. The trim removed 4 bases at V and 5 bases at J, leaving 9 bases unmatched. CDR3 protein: CSVAGQAEGYGYTF. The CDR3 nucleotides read TGCAGCGTTGCGGGACAGGCCGAGGGTTATGGCTACACCTTC.

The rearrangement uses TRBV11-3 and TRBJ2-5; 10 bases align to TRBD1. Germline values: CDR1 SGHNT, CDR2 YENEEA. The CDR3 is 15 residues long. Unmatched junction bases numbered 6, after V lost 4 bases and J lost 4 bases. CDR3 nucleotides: TGTGCCAGCAGCTCGACAGGGGGCGGAGGAGAGACCCAGTACTTC. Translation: CASSSTGGGGETQYF.

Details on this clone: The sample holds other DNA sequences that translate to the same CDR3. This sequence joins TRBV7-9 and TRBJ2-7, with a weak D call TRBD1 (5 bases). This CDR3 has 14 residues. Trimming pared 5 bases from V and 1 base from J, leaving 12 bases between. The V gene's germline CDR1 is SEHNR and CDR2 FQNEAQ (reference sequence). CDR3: CASSPRQTSYEQYF. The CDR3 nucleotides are TGTGCCAGCAGCCCGAGACAGACTTCCTACGAGCAGTACTTC.

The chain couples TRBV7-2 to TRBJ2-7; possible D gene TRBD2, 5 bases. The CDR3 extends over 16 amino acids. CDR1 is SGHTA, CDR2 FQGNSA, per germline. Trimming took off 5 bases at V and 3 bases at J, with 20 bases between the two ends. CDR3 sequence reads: CASSPSAGMGFYEQYF. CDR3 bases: TGTGCCAGCAGCCCGTCCGCGGGTATGGGATTCTACGAGCAGTACTTC.

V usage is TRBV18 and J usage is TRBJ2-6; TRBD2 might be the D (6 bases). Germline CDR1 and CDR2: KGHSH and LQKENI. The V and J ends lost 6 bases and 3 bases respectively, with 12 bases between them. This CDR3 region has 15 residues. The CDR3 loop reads CASSPAGGGANVLTF. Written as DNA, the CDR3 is TGTGCCAGCTCCCCAGCGGGCGGTGGGGCCAACGTCCTGACTTTC.

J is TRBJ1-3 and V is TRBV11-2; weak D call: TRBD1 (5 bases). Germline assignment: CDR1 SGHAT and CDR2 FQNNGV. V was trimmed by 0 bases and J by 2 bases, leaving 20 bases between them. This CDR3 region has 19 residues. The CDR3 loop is CASSLDWVEQEKTGNTIYF. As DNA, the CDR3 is TGTGCCAGCAGCTTAGATTGGGTAGAACAGGAAAAAACTGGAAACACCATATATTTT.

As DNA, the CDR3 is TGTGCCAGCAGCCCCGTAGGGGGTTATGAAAAACTGTTTTTT. This translates into CASSPVGGYEKLFF. This chain links TRBV11-2 with TRBJ1-4; maybe TRBD1 (6 bases). This CDR3 is built from 14 residues. Trimming stripped 5 bases from V and 6 bases from J, with 13 bases between. Germline CDR1 SGHAT, CDR2 FQNNGV.